This is a list of T cell receptor beta chains from one sample in a study of high-grade serous ovarian cancer treatment subgroups. Repertoires were generated with immunoSEQ multiplex PCR, while TCRdb's copy carries only in-frame clones and drops some. The table lists fewer than 35,000 clones, about 86% of them singletons. Material: tumor tissue. The receptors were gathered from a human donor with high-grade serous ovarian cancer. CDR3s include the opening cysteine and the closing phenylalanine or tryptophan. The order of the fields is V gene, CDR3 length, J gene, clone size, D gene, CDR3 DNA, CDR3 protein. The D gene is left open where the match is weak. Clone sizes are given selectively: once, few, many, or a class where the clone is expanded.

v_gene: TRBV5-1
len: 15
j_gene: TRBJ2-1
abundance: NA
d_gene: TRBD2
CDR3nt: TGCGCCAGCAGCGGGACTAGTTCGGGCTACAATGAGCAGTTCTTC
CDR3aa: CASSGTSSGYNEQFF

v_gene: TRBV6-5
len: 14
j_gene: TRBJ1-2
abundance: NA
d_gene: NA
CDR3nt: TGTGCCAGCAGTTTTACCCCGGCGTACTATGGCTACACCTTC
CDR3aa: CASSFTPAYYGYTF

v_gene: TRBV5-6
len: 15
j_gene: TRBJ1-1
abundance: NA
d_gene: TRBD1
CDR3nt: TGTGCCAGCAGCCCCCGGGACAGGGTGGGAACTGAAGCTTTCTTT
CDR3aa: CASSPRDRVGTEAFF

v_gene: TRBV18
len: 12
j_gene: TRBJ1-1
abundance: NA
d_gene: NA
CDR3nt: TGTGCCAGCTCACCAGCGAACACTGAAGCTTTCTTT
CDR3aa: CASSPANTEAFF

v_gene: TRBV7-8
len: 16
j_gene: TRBJ2-2
abundance: NA
d_gene: TRBD2
CDR3nt: TGTGCCAGCAGCCCCGATAGCGGGAGTAGGACCGGGGAGCTGTTTTTT
CDR3aa: CASSPDSGSRTGELFF

v_gene: TRBV2
len: 13
j_gene: TRBJ1-5
abundance: NA
d_gene: NA
CDR3nt: TGTGCCAGCACCGACAGGTTCAATCAGCCCCAGCATTTT
CDR3aa: CASTDRFNQPQHF

v_gene: TRBV29-1
len: 14
j_gene: TRBJ2-1
abundance: once
d_gene: NA
CDR3nt: TGCAGCGCCGTTTTTTGGGAGAAGGCCAATGAGCAGTTCTTC
CDR3aa: CSAVFWEKANEQFF

v_gene: TRBV28
len: 12
j_gene: TRBJ2-7
abundance: NA
d_gene: NA
CDR3nt: TGTGCCAGCAGTTTGTTATCTCGCGAGCAGTACTTC
CDR3aa: CASSLLSREQYF

v_gene: TRBV7-8
len: 13
j_gene: TRBJ2-2
abundance: NA
d_gene: NA
CDR3nt: TGTGCCAGCAGCACTGGGAACACCGGGGAGCTGTTTTTT
CDR3aa: CASSTGNTGELFF

v_gene: TRBV2
len: 15
j_gene: TRBJ1-1
abundance: NA
d_gene: NA
CDR3nt: TGTGCCAGTAAACAGGGTTCCACGATGAACACTGAAGCTTTCTTT
CDR3aa: CASKQGSTMNTEAFF

v_gene: TRBV6-1
len: 14
j_gene: TRBJ2-1
abundance: NA
d_gene: TRBD2
CDR3nt: TGTGCCAGCAATCCACTAGCGGGAGTCGTTGAGCAGTTCTTC
CDR3aa: CASNPLAGVVEQFF

v_gene: TRBV4-1
len: 15
j_gene: TRBJ2-5
abundance: NA
d_gene: NA
CDR3nt: TGCGCCAGCAGAGGCAATAGCGGTGTTTCAGAGACCCAGTACTTC
CDR3aa: CASRGNSGVSETQYF

v_gene: TRBV11-2
len: 14
j_gene: TRBJ1-5
abundance: NA
d_gene: NA
CDR3nt: TGTGCCAGCAGCTTAGGGGGGAGCAATCAGCCCCAGCATTTT
CDR3aa: CASSLGGSNQPQHF

v_gene: TRBV21-1
len: 15
j_gene: TRBJ1-5
abundance: NA
d_gene: NA
CDR3nt: TGTGCCAGCAGCAAAGAGGGGGGGGGAAATCAGCCCCAGCATTTT
CDR3aa: CASSKEGGGNQPQHF

v_gene: TRBV28
len: 15
j_gene: TRBJ2-1
abundance: NA
d_gene: TRBD2
CDR3nt: TGTGCCAGCAGCCCCAGGGGTAGCGGGAGCCTTGAGCAGTTCTTC
CDR3aa: CASSPRGSGSLEQFF

v_gene: TRBV11-2
len: 14
j_gene: TRBJ2-1
abundance: NA
d_gene: NA
CDR3nt: TGTGCCTCCTCAACCTCCCACTCCTACAATGAGCAGTTCTTC
CDR3aa: CASSTSHSYNEQFF

v_gene: TRBV19
len: 15
j_gene: TRBJ2-5
abundance: NA
d_gene: NA
CDR3nt: TGTGCCAGTAGTTTCGCGAGGGGGGGCCAAGAGACCCAGTACTTC
CDR3aa: CASSFARGGQETQYF

v_gene: TRBV7-9
len: 18
j_gene: TRBJ2-1
abundance: NA
d_gene: TRBD1
CDR3nt: TGTGCCAGCAGCTTACATCGAGGTCAGGGGGTATTTCGGAATGAGCAGTTCTTC
CDR3aa: CASSLHRGQGVFRNEQFF

v_gene: TRBV6-5
len: 14
j_gene: TRBJ2-3
abundance: NA
d_gene: NA
CDR3nt: TGTGCCAGCAGTCCTGGAGGGGGGAGGAATACGCAGTATTTT
CDR3aa: CASSPGGGRNTQYF

v_gene: TRBV6-1
len: 20
j_gene: TRBJ2-7
abundance: NA
d_gene: TRBD2
CDR3nt: TGTGCCAGCAGTGAAAGGGGGACAGGACTAGCGGGAGTACATCTCTACGAGCAGTACTTC
CDR3aa: CASSERGTGLAGVHLYEQYF

v_gene: TRBV6-1
len: 15
j_gene: TRBJ2-7
abundance: NA
d_gene: TRBD1
CDR3nt: TGTGCCAGCAGTGAGGCGACAGGGGTGATCTACGAGCAGTACTTC
CDR3aa: CASSEATGVIYEQYF

v_gene: TRBV7-3
len: 13
j_gene: TRBJ1-2
abundance: few
d_gene: TRBD1
CDR3nt: TGTGCCAGCAGCGTTACGAGGGACAGTGCCCCCACCTTC
CDR3aa: CASSVTRDSAPTF

v_gene: TRBV29-1
len: 15
j_gene: TRBJ2-7
abundance: NA
d_gene: NA
CDR3nt: TGCAGCGTTCTCGAGTCTGGTATGTTTCCCTACGAGCAGTACTTC
CDR3aa: CSVLESGMFPYEQYF

v_gene: TRBV19
len: 17
j_gene: TRBJ2-1
abundance: NA
d_gene: NA
CDR3nt: TGTGCCAGTAGTATTCGCCGGAGTAGTAGCACAATCGATGAGCAGTTCTTC
CDR3aa: CASSIRRSSSTIDEQFF

v_gene: TRBV30
len: 13
j_gene: TRBJ2-7
abundance: NA
d_gene: TRBD1
CDR3nt: TGTGCCTGGAGTTGGACAGGGGGTTTCGAGCAGTACTTC
CDR3aa: CAWSWTGGFEQYF

v_gene: TRBV5-6
len: 15
j_gene: TRBJ1-3
abundance: once
d_gene: NA
CDR3nt: TGTGCCAGCAGCAGACAGGCGAGCTCTGGAAACACCATATATTTT
CDR3aa: CASSRQASSGNTIYF

v_gene: TRBV6-5
len: 16
j_gene: TRBJ2-3
abundance: NA
d_gene: NA
CDR3nt: TGTGCCAGCAGTTTCCTGGGGAGATGGGACACAGATACGCAGTATTTT
CDR3aa: CASSFLGRWDTDTQYF

v_gene: TRBV7-2
len: 15
j_gene: TRBJ1-1
abundance: few
d_gene: NA
CDR3nt: TGTGCCAGCAGCGCCCCTTTCGGACTGAACACTGAAGCTTTCTTT
CDR3aa: CASSAPFGLNTEAFF

v_gene: TRBV5-5
len: 14
j_gene: TRBJ2-7
abundance: NA
d_gene: NA
CDR3nt: TGTGCCAGCAGCTTCCGGGACTCGAACTACGAGCAGTACTTC
CDR3aa: CASSFRDSNYEQYF

v_gene: TRBV7-2
len: 15
j_gene: TRBJ2-7
abundance: NA
d_gene: NA
CDR3nt: TGTGCCAGCAGCTTAGCGCTTTTGGTTGGTTACGAGCAGTACTTC
CDR3aa: CASSLALLVGYEQYF

v_gene: TRBV5-6
len: 15
j_gene: TRBJ2-1
abundance: NA
d_gene: TRBD1
CDR3nt: TGTGCCAGCAGCCCCTCAGGGACAGCTCGGGATGAGCAGTTCTTC
CDR3aa: CASSPSGTARDEQFF

v_gene: TRBV5-4
len: 15
j_gene: TRBJ2-1
abundance: NA
d_gene: TRBD2
CDR3nt: TGTGCCAGCAGCTTGGTATCTAGCGGGAGTGGTGAGCAGTTCTTC
CDR3aa: CASSLVSSGSGEQFF

v_gene: TRBV4-1
len: 15
j_gene: TRBJ2-7
abundance: NA
d_gene: TRBD1
CDR3nt: TGCGCCAGCAGCCACCGGACAGGGGACGGCTACGAGCAGTACTTC
CDR3aa: CASSHRTGDGYEQYF

v_gene: TRBV19
len: 14
j_gene: TRBJ1-5
abundance: NA
d_gene: NA
CDR3nt: TGTGCCAGTACTCTTCAGGGGTTCAATCAGCCCCAGCATTTT
CDR3aa: CASTLQGFNQPQHF

v_gene: TRBV5-6
len: 15
j_gene: TRBJ2-1
abundance: NA
d_gene: TRBD2
CDR3nt: TGTGCCAGCAGCTCGATGGGACTAGGGTCTGGCGAGCAGTTCTTC
CDR3aa: CASSSMGLGSGEQFF

v_gene: TRBV6-1
len: 13
j_gene: TRBJ2-5
abundance: NA
d_gene: TRBD1
CDR3nt: TGTGCCAGCAGTCCGGACAGGGCGGGGACCCAGTACTTC
CDR3aa: CASSPDRAGTQYF

v_gene: TRBV29-1
len: 12
j_gene: TRBJ1-2
abundance: NA
d_gene: TRBD1
CDR3nt: TGCAGCGTTGACAAGGGGGCGCTTGGCTACACCTTC
CDR3aa: CSVDKGALGYTF

v_gene: TRBV7-8
len: 13
j_gene: TRBJ1-5
abundance: NA
d_gene: TRBD1
CDR3nt: TGTGCCAGCAGCATGGACAGGAATCAGCCCCAGCATTTT
CDR3aa: CASSMDRNQPQHF

v_gene: TRBV7-6
len: 15
j_gene: TRBJ1-2
abundance: once
d_gene: TRBD1
CDR3nt: TGTGCCAGCAGCCGATTGACAGGGGGCGCTGATGGCTACACCTTC
CDR3aa: CASSRLTGGADGYTF

v_gene: TRBV7-9
len: 14
j_gene: TRBJ2-7
abundance: NA
d_gene: NA
CDR3nt: TGTGCCAGCAGCTTAGTTCCCCAGCCCCACGAGCAGTACTTC
CDR3aa: CASSLVPQPHEQYF

v_gene: TRBV5-6
len: 16
j_gene: TRBJ1-4
abundance: NA
d_gene: NA
CDR3nt: TGTGCCAGCAGCTTGGTTGGGGGCCCAACTAATGAAAAACTGTTTTTT
CDR3aa: CASSLVGGPTNEKLFF